The 19 T cell receptor beta chains reported below all come from one sample, sequenced in a study of T cells after yellow fever vaccination. Each CDR3 protein is one row after TCRdb ran MiXCR on the 5' RACE reads. Of approximately 510,000 distinct CDR3 sequences in the sample, about a fifth are singletons; the top ten hold about 16%. The sample consisted of PBMCs, taken roughly 23 days after the first yellow fever vaccination. These receptors originate from a man younger than 30 who received the YFV17D yellow fever vaccine.

V gene TRBV10-3 combines with J gene TRBJ1-2; TRBD1 is a possible D gene (5 bases). V lost 3 bases to trimming and J lost 2 bases, with 10 bases between them. CDR3 length: 14 residues. The germline gives CDR1 ENHRY, CDR2 SYGVKD. The CDR3 DNA reads as TGTGCCATCAGTGACCTCCGGGGGAACTATGGCTACACCTTC. Translated, it gives CAISDLRGNYGYTF.

This clonotype has a handful of counts. The chain has TRBV6-5 and TRBJ1-6, with no clear D. The V and J ends lost 0 bases and 11 bases respectively, with 14 bases between them. Germline V gene sequence: CDR1 MNHEY, CDR2 SVGAGI. This CDR3 is built from 15 residues. CDR3 in DNA: TGTGCCAGCAGTTACTCGGGCCTTTCCACTACACCCCTCCACTTT. Translated: CASSYSGLSTTPLHF.

The chain recombines TRBV4-2 with TRBJ2-1, with no clear D. V gave up 3 bases and J gave up 5 bases, with 23 bases separating them. Germline CDR1 LGHNA, CDR2 YNFKEQ. The CDR3 has 18 amino acids. This CDR3 reads CASSQPLEVVGFHNEQFF. CDR3 nucleotide sequence: TGTGCCAGCAGCCAGCCCTTAGAAGTGGTAGGATTTCACAATGAGCAGTTCTTC.

This clonotype has more than one count but fewer than ten. The gene calls are TRBV28 and TRBJ2-5; perhaps TRBD1 as D (6 bases). Trimming stripped 5 bases from V and 0 bases from J, with 10 bases between. This CDR3 region has 14 residues. Germline V gene lookup returns CDR1 MDHEN and CDR2 SYDVKM. Written as DNA, the CDR3 is TGTGCCAGCAGTGAGACAGGCGACCAAGAGACCCAGTACTTC. It yields the protein CASSETGDQETQYF.

The V call is TRBV5-1, the J call TRBJ1-5; TRBD1 agrees at 8 bases. The CDR3 loop spans 15 amino acids. Germline CDR1 SGHRS, CDR2 YFSETQ. The trim removed 4 bases at V and 2 bases at J, leaving 5 bases unmatched. The CDR3: CASSEQGVGNQPQHF. CDR3 DNA: TGCGCCAGCAGCGAACAGGGGGTCGGCAATCAGCCCCAGCATTTT.

A note on this clonotype: A much larger clone lies one base from this, so it may be a read error. This chain joins TRBV7-2 and TRBJ2-7; D is perhaps TRBD2 (6 bases). The V end was cut by 2 bases, the J end by 7 bases, with 9 bases between. The CDR3 runs 12 residues. Germline V CDR1 and CDR2: SGHTA, FQGNSA. Here the CDR3 reads CASSLNGGEQYF. CDR3 nucleotide sequence: TGTGCCAGCAGCTTAAACGGGGGAGAGCAGTACTTC.

The genes are TRBV28 and TRBJ1-2; D may be TRBD1 (5 bases). Germline lookup yields CDR1 MDHEN and CDR2 SYDVKM. The CDR3 has 14 residues. Trimming left V 1 base short and J 0 bases short, with 6 bases between. CDR3 DNA sequence: TGTGCCAGCAGTTTATCAGGGCCTAACTATGGCTACACCTTC. The encoded protein is CASSLSGPNYGYTF.

The sample holds many counts of this clonotype. This rearrangement joins TRBV9 to TRBJ2-3, with D uncertain. The V end lost 2 bases, the J end lost 4 bases, and 8 bases lay between the germline ends. There are 13 residues in the CDR3. The germline gives CDR1 SGDLS, CDR2 YYNGEE. As DNA, the CDR3 is TGTGCCAGCAGCGTCTCTCCGCCAGATACGCAGTATTTT. Translating it yields CASSVSPPDTQYF.

The genes are TRBV20-1 and TRBJ2-7, with D hard to call. CDR3 size: 14 residues. V was cut by 0 bases and J by 2 bases, with 11 bases left in between. Germline assignment: CDR1 DFQATT and CDR2 SNEGSKA (reference sequence). The CDR3 coding sequence is TGCAGTGCTAGAGATCTGCAGGTTCCCTACGAGCAGTACGTC. This encodes CSARDLQVPYEQYV.

The chain employs TRBV6-1 and TRBJ2-3, with D tentatively TRBD1 or TRBD2 (5 bases each). The CDR3 is made up of 14 amino acids. The germline gives CDR1 MNHNS, CDR2 SASEGT. V dropped 5 bases and J dropped 2 bases, with 11 bases sitting between them. The CDR3 here is CASSMGDFTDTQYF. CDR3 bases: TGTGCCAGCAGTATGGGGGATTTCACAGATACGCAGTATTTT.

The V call is TRBV20-1, the J call TRBJ2-3; D is unresolved. V was pared by 2 bases and J by 4 bases, with 4 bases between. Per the germline V gene, CDR1 is DFQATT and CDR2 is SNEGSKA (reference sequence). CDR3 length equals 11 residues. CDR3 amino acids: CSARKADTQYF. The CDR3 nucleotides are TGCAGTGCTAGAAAAGCAGATACGCAGTATTTT.

This clonotype showed up many times. The rearrangement uses TRBV12-3 or TRBV12-4 and TRBJ2-5; 7 nucleotides align to TRBD1. The CDR3 covers 14 residues. V lost 5 bases and J lost 4; bases outside the gene matches: 7. The CDR3 DNA follows: TGTGCCAGCAGTCTCCCGACAGGGAGAGAGACCCAGTACTTC. This translates into CASSLPTGRETQYF.

This chain connects TRBV3-1 to TRBJ2-7; 7 bases are shared with TRBD1. Germline trimming cut 1 base from V and 1 base from J; bases unmatched to any gene: 10. From germline, CDR1 is LGHDT and CDR2 YNNKEL (reference sequence). The length of the CDR3 is 17 residues. The CDR3 DNA sequence: TGTGCCAGCAGCCAAGGGTCCTCCGGGACAGATTCCTACGAGCAGTACTTC. Translating gives CASSQGSSGTDSYEQYF.

The V gene is TRBV5-1, the J gene TRBJ1-5; possible D gene TRBD1, 6 bases. The CDR3 spans 13 residues. Germline assignment: CDR1 SGHRS and CDR2 YFSETQ. The germline V and J ends were trimmed by 3 bases and 5 bases, with 9 bases remaining between them. In DNA, the CDR3 is TGCGCCAGCAGCTGGGACACCGATCAGCCCCAGCATTTT. Its protein is CASSWDTDQPQHF.

This clonotype was counted many times. V and J are TRBV4-3 and TRBJ2-3, with D maybe TRBD1 (5 bases). V was cut by 0 bases and J by 7 bases, with 8 bases left in between. The CDR3 covers 13 residues. Germline assignment: CDR1 LGHNA and CDR2 YSLEER. In DNA, the CDR3 is TGCGCCAGCAGCCAAGAGGGGCGAAATACGCAGTATTTT. Its protein is CASSQEGRNTQYF.

V and J are TRBV7-2 and TRBJ2-7; D uncertain. In germline, CDR1 is SGHTA, CDR2 FQGNSA. The CDR3 totals 14 residues. V lost 1 base and J lost 0, with 7 bases in between. This CDR3 is CASSLDPGSYEQYF. CDR3 DNA sequence: TGTGCCAGCAGCTTAGACCCCGGCTCCTACGAGCAGTACTTC.

V gene TRBV11-2 combines with J gene TRBJ2-3; 15 nucleotides align to TRBD2. From germline, CDR1 is SGHAT and CDR2 FQNNGV. The CDR3 covers 19 residues. Losses at the gene ends were 3 bases for V and 2 bases for J; bases not matched to a gene: 9. CDR3 DNA sequence: TGTGCCAGCAGCTTCGGACTAGCGGGGGGGTTTCTGATCACAGATACGCAGTATTTT. Translated: CASSFGLAGGFLITDTQYF.

The chain employs TRBV6-5 and TRBJ1-1, with TRBD1 as a possible D gene (6 bases). The length of the CDR3 is 17 residues. V lost 2 bases to trimming and J lost 0 bases, with 16 bases between them. Germline V lookup: CDR1 MNHEY, CDR2 SVGAGI. Here the CDR3 DNA reads TGTGCCAGCAGTTACGGGCAGGGGAAGTCTATGAACACTGAAGCTTTCTTT. Encoded protein: CASSYGQGKSMNTEAFF.

This chain joins TRBV7-2 and TRBJ1-5; tentative D call: TRBD1 (5 bases). Germline CDR1 reads SGHTA; CDR2 reads FQGNSA. The CDR3 runs to 15 residues. Trimming left V 2 bases short and J 7 bases short, with 15 bases between. This chain's CDR3 is CASSLYVGLKQPQHF. Here the CDR3 DNA reads TGTGCCAGCAGCTTATACGTGGGACTCAAACAGCCCCAGCATTTT.